These 30 T cell receptor beta chains were sequenced from one sample in a study of technical replicates of blood from a handful of donors. Assay used: immunoSEQ multiplex PCR; TCRdb lists only in-frame clones, some missing. Here the sample spans approximately 49,000 clones, roughly 90% being singletons. Sequenced material: PBMCs. The receptors shown here come from a human donor in good health. Some clones in this sample may be carry-over from other donors' samples.

The chain joins TRBV30 to TRBJ2-7, with D hard to call. The CDR3 sequence is 17 residues long. V was clipped by 0 bases and J by 2 bases, with 20 bases between them. Germline CDR1 reads GTSNPN; CDR2 reads SVGIG (reference sequence). The CDR3 sequence: CAWSVYGKSGRPYEQYF. In nucleotides, the CDR3 is TGTGCCTGGAGTGTCTACGGAAAATCCGGCAGGCCCTACGAGCAGTACTTC. The whole variable domain, filled in from reference TRBV30 and TRBJ2-7, reads SQTIHQWPATLVQPVGSPLSLECTVEGTSNPNLYWYRQAAGRGLQLLFYSVGIGQISSEVPQNLSASRPQDRQFILSSKKLLLSDSGFYLCAWSVYGKSGRPYEQYFGPGTRLTVT.

This CDR3 is CASSVGTGAISGNTIYF. The CDR3 region has the DNA TGTGCCAGCAGCGTCGGGACAGGGGCGATCTCTGGAAACACCATATATTTT. The chain couples TRBV9 to TRBJ1-3, with TRBD1 identical over 10 bases. V lost 2 bases, J lost 0 bases, and 5 bases stayed unmatched. Germline CDR1 and CDR2: SGDLS and YYNGEE. CDR3 size: 17 residues. Full variable domain (outside the CDR3, taken from reference TRBV9 and TRBJ1-3): DSGVTQTPKHLITATGQRVTLRCSPRSGDLSVYWYQQSLDQGLQFLIQYYNGEERAKGNILERFSAQQFPDLHSELNLSSLELGDSALYFCASSVGTGAISGNTIYFGEGSWLTVV.

The V and J genes are TRBV29-1 and TRBJ1-2, with D tentatively TRBD1 (5 bases). Germline CDR1 SQVTM, CDR2 ANQGSEA. V was cut by 3 bases and J by 8 bases, with 16 bases left in between. CDR3 length: 13 residues. CDR3 in amino acids: CSVDLGEVLGYTF. For the CDR3, the DNA is TGCAGCGTTGATTTAGGGGAAGTTCTCGGCTACACCTTC.

This clone was seen a few times. The rearrangement links TRBV6-6 to TRBJ1-2; 9 nucleotides match TRBD1. The length of the CDR3 is 16 residues. After removal of 3 bases from V and 2 bases from J, the junction contained 7 bases not matched to a gene. In germline, CDR1 is MNHNY, CDR2 SVGAGI (reference sequence). Here the CDR3 reads CASSYTGTGYNYGYTF. For the CDR3, the DNA is TGTGCCAGCAGTTATACCGGGACAGGGTACAACTATGGCTACACCTTC.

V gene TRBV29-1 combines with J gene TRBJ2-3; 13 bases fit TRBD2. Germline V gene data show CDR1 as SQVTM and CDR2 as ANQGSEA. The trim removed 2 bases at V and 0 bases at J, leaving 17 bases unmatched. The CDR3 loop spans 21 amino acids. The CDR3 bases are TGCAGCGTTGAAATCCAAGGGACTAGCGGGATAGTGGGTTTTAGCACAGATACGCAGTATTTT. It is translated as CSVEIQGTSGIVGFSTDTQYF.

This sequence joins TRBV5-5 and TRBJ1-2, with 8 bases identical to TRBD1. The CDR3 extends over 15 amino acids. Germline V lookup: CDR1 SGHKS, CDR2 YYEKEE (reference sequence). V was pared by 2 bases and J by 10 bases, with 13 bases of the junction left unmatched. DNA of the CDR3: TGTGCCAGCAGCTTAGACCTCGGACAGGGCATTTACTACACCTTC. Residues: CASSLDLGQGIYYTF.

The J gene is TRBJ1-1, the V gene TRBV11-2, with D possibly matching TRBD1 (5 bases). The V gene's germline CDR1 is SGHAT and CDR2 FQNNGV. This CDR3 is built from 14 residues. With 6 bases removed from V and 8 bases from J, the gap between germline ends came to 19 bases. DNA for the CDR3: TGTGCCAGCAGATCGTTAAAAGGGGTGACGGAAGCTTTCTTT. The encoded protein is CASRSLKGVTEAFF.

By share of the sample, this clone is medium-sized. The rearrangement uses TRBV7-2 and TRBJ2-3; D is uncertain. The CDR3 runs 11 residues. Trimming took off 5 bases at V and 3 bases at J, with 3 bases between the two ends. Germline CDR1 and CDR2: SGHTA and FQGNSA. CDR3 sequence (DNA): TGTGCCAGCAGCGTAACAGATACGCAGTATTTT. Protein product: CASSVTDTQYF.

The chain joins TRBV7-6 to TRBJ2-1, with 7 bases lining up with TRBD2. CDR1 is SGHVS and CDR2 is FNYEAQ in the germline V gene. The CDR3 has 16 residues. Trimming removed 1 base from V and 7 bases from J; junction bases left unmatched: 10. CDR3 sequence reads: CASSLVGGGSHNEQFF. Written as DNA, the CDR3 is TGTGCCAGCAGCTTAGTCGGTGGCGGGAGTCATAATGAGCAGTTCTTC.

V and J are TRBV6-5 and TRBJ2-7; no clear D. Germline lookup yields CDR1 MNHEY and CDR2 SVGAGI. This CDR3 region has 13 residues. The V end was cut by 4 bases, the J end by 1 base, with 8 bases between. The CDR3 spells CASSSRGSYEQYF. DNA of the CDR3: TGTGCCAGCAGTTCGCGCGGATCCTACGAGCAGTACTTC.

The chain couples TRBV6-4 to TRBJ1-1; D unclear. The V end lost 7 bases, the J end lost 0 bases, and 15 bases lay between the germline ends. CDR1 and CDR2 (germline): MRHNA, SNTAGT. The CDR3 contains 15 residues. CDR3 DNA: TGTGCCAGCATTCCGCTGGGCAGCTTGAACACTGAAGCTTTCTTT. It is translated as CASIPLGSLNTEAFF.

The chain employs TRBV27 and TRBJ1-6; the match to TRBD1 covers 9 bases. The J segment lost 11 bases and the V segment lost 5 bases, leaving 10 bases of the junction unmatched. The CDR3 extends over 15 amino acids. Germline-derived CDR1 and CDR2 are MNHEY and SMNVEV (reference sequence). In DNA, the CDR3 is TGTGCCAGCAGTCCGTTGGACAGGGGAAGGGCACCCCTCCACTTT. This sequence encodes CASSPLDRGRAPLHF.

This clone appeared a few times. V usage is TRBV7-3 and J usage is TRBJ2-1, with 10 bases identical to TRBD2. Trimming removed 6 bases from V and 7 bases from J; junction bases left unmatched: 18. CDR1 is SGHTA and CDR2 is FQGTGA in the germline V gene. The CDR3 has 18 residues. Here the CDR3 reads CASRPPGVAGGPGNEQFF. In DNA, the CDR3 is TGTGCCAGCAGGCCCCCTGGGGTAGCGGGAGGTCCTGGGAATGAGCAGTTCTTC.

J is TRBJ2-2 and V is TRBV13; D perhaps matches TRBD2 (6 bases). This CDR3 contains 14 residues. The ends were cut back, 11 bases at V and 1 base at J, with 14 bases in the middle. The germline CDR1 and CDR2 sequences are PRHDT and FYEKMQ (reference sequence). Written as DNA, the CDR3 is TGTGCCGCCCGAAGAGCGGGGAACACCGGGGAGCTGTTTTTT. Its protein product is CAARRAGNTGELFF. Supplemented by reference TRBV13 and TRBJ2-2, the full variable domain reads AAGVIQSPRHLIKEKRETATLKCYPIPRHDTVYWYQQGPGQDPQFLISFYEKMQSDKGSIPDRFSAQQFSDYHSELNMSSLELGDSALYFCAARRAGNTGELFFGEGSRLTVL.

The chain uses TRBV13 and TRBJ1-1; 7 bases align to TRBD1. The CDR3 is 16 amino acids. The ends lost 5 bases at V and 6 bases at J; junction bases unmatched: 15. Germline V gene lookup returns CDR1 PRHDT and CDR2 FYEKMQ (reference sequence). In nucleotides, the CDR3 is TGTGCCAGCAGCGGCCAGCACACGACAGGGAAGGCTGAAGCTTTCTTT. Encoded protein: CASSGQHTTGKAEAFF.

V is TRBV4-3 and J is TRBJ1-2, with 8 bases identical to TRBD1. Germline loops: CDR1 LGHNA, CDR2 YSLEER. CDR3 length: 14 residues. The junction had 2 bases not matched to a gene; V was cut back by 0 bases and J by 5 bases. CDR3 bases: TGCGCCAGCAGCCAAGACACAGGGGGGTATGGCTACACCTTC. Translated: CASSQDTGGYGYTF.

This chain links TRBV5-8 with TRBJ2-5, with 7 bases lining up with TRBD1. V was pared by 5 bases and J by 2 bases, with 6 bases of the junction left unmatched. Germline CDR1 SGHTS, CDR2 YDEGEE. The CDR3 has 14 amino acids. As DNA, the CDR3 is TGTGCCAGCAGTCAAGACAGGGATCAAGAGACCCAGTACTTC. Translating gives CASSQDRDQETQYF.

CDR3 DNA: TGTGCCAGCAGGCGTACAGGGGGCTTGCAGTTCTTC. It specifies CASRRTGGLQFF. The chain uses TRBV6-5 and TRBJ2-1, with 9 nucleotides matching TRBD1. The length of the CDR3 is 12 residues. Germline-derived CDR1 and CDR2 are MNHEY and SVGAGI. V shed 6 bases and J 12 bases; nucleotides not matched to a gene: 6.

This chain joins TRBV2 and TRBJ2-7; the D gene is possibly TRBD2 (5 bases). The V end was cut by 6 bases, the J end by 4 bases, with 16 bases between. The V gene's germline CDR1 is SNHLY and CDR2 FYNNEI. The CDR3 contains 14 residues. In DNA form, the CDR3 reads TGTGCCAGCAGACTGACGGGAAGCTCTTACGAGCAGTACTTC. It yields the protein CASRLTGSSYEQYF.

J is TRBJ2-7 and V is TRBV7-9; maybe TRBD1 (6 bases). This CDR3 is 16 amino acids long. Trimming pared 0 bases from V and 6 bases from J, leaving 18 bases between. Germline lookup yields CDR1 SEHNR and CDR2 FQNEAQ (reference sequence). The CDR3 bases are TGTGCCAGCAGCTTAGCGGGGGCACTCAAGGGGCTCGAGCAGTACTTC. It encodes CASSLAGALKGLEQYF. Drawing the rest from reference TRBV7-9 and TRBJ2-7, the complete variable domain is DTGVSQNPRHKITKRGQNVTFRCDPISEHNRLYWYRQTLGQGPEFLTYFQNEAQLEKSRLLSDRFSAERPKGSFSTLEIQRTEQGDSAMYLCASSLAGALKGLEQYFGPGTRLTVT.

The CDR3 sequence is CSVVGTGAYEQYF. The CDR3 DNA reads as TGCAGCGTCGTAGGGACAGGGGCCTACGAGCAGTACTTC. The chain employs TRBV29-1 and TRBJ2-7, with 10 bases lining up with TRBD1. V was pared by 6 bases and J by 2 bases, with 4 bases of the junction left unmatched. The CDR3 is 13 residues long. Germline CDR1 reads SQVTM; CDR2 reads ANQGSEA.

This clone occurred a few times. The V call is TRBV7-2, the J call TRBJ1-5; TRBD1 agrees at 8 bases. The CDR3 runs to 15 residues. CDR1 is SGHTA and CDR2 is FQGNSA in the germline V gene. V shed 1 base and J 3 bases; nucleotides not matched to a gene: 2. For the CDR3, the DNA is TGTGCCAGCAGCTTAGGACAGGGGTTCAATCAGCCCCAGCATTTT. It is translated as CASSLGQGFNQPQHF.

The rearrangement joins TRBV2 to TRBJ1-2; D possibly corresponds to TRBD1 (6 bases). CDR1 is SNHLY, CDR2 FYNNEI, per germline. The CDR3 contains 12 residues. V dropped 3 bases and J dropped 5 bases, with 7 bases sitting between them. CDR3 bases: TGTGCCAGCAGTGACAGGGGATATGGCTACACCTTC. Residues: CASSDRGYGYTF.

This chain joins TRBV5-1 and TRBJ2-7, with D perhaps matching TRBD2 (5 bases). This CDR3 is 15 amino acids long. CDR1 is SGHRS and CDR2 is YFSETQ in the germline V gene. The germline V and J ends were trimmed by 1 base and 3 bases, with 14 bases remaining between them. CDR3 protein: CASSLPSLAGYEQYF. The CDR3 DNA follows: TGCGCCAGCAGCTTGCCTTCCTTGGCGGGCTACGAGCAGTACTTC.

The rearrangement uses TRBV9 and TRBJ2-3, with a possible D match to TRBD2 (6 bases). This CDR3 region has 15 residues. V dropped 0 bases and J dropped 2 bases, with 10 bases sitting between them. Germline V gives CDR1 SGDLS, CDR2 YYNGEE. For the CDR3, the DNA is TGTGCCAGCAGCGTAGCCGGGGGAATCACAGATACGCAGTATTTT. This codes for CASSVAGGITDTQYF.

In this sample, this clone turned up a few times. The chain recombines TRBV5-4 with TRBJ2-6, with D possibly TRBD1 on 5 matching bases. The CDR3 runs to 15 residues. With 0 bases removed from V and 4 bases from J, the gap between germline ends came to 8 bases. Germline V gene data show CDR1 as SGHNT and CDR2 as YYREEE (reference sequence). This chain's CDR3 is CASSLVGAGANVLTF. For the CDR3, the DNA is TGTGCCAGCAGCTTGGTAGGGGCCGGGGCCAACGTCCTGACTTTC.

The chain links TRBV29-1 to TRBJ1-2, with TRBD1 matching 7 bases. Germline CDR1 is SQVTM and CDR2 is ANQGSEA. Unmatched junction bases numbered 6, after V lost 7 bases and J lost 1 base. The CDR3 runs 13 residues. CDR3 region: CSATTGYNYGYTF. The CDR3 region has the DNA TGCAGCGCCACGACAGGGTATAACTATGGCTACACCTTC. Full variable domain (remainder filled in from reference TRBV29-1 and TRBJ1-2): SAVISQKPSRDICQRGTSLTIQCQVDSQVTMMFWYRQQPGQSLTLIATANQGSEATYESGFVIDKFPISRPNLTFSTLTVSNMSPEDSSIYLCSATTGYNYGYTFGSGTRLTVV.

This clone occurred once. The rearrangement uses TRBV7-2 and TRBJ2-7, with D possibly TRBD1 on 5 matching bases. The CDR3 spans 14 residues. V was pared by 2 bases and J by 9 bases, with 17 bases between. Germline values: CDR1 SGHTA, CDR2 FQGNSA. In nucleotides, the CDR3 is TGTGCCAGCAGCTTACCAGGGCGCAATGGTGGGCAGTACTTC. This gives the protein CASSLPGRNGGQYF.

The chain joins TRBV13 to TRBJ2-7, with D perhaps TRBD1 (5 bases). The V end was cut by 0 bases, the J end by 1 base, with 10 bases between. This CDR3 region has 15 residues. CDR1 and CDR2 (germline): PRHDT, FYEKMQ (reference sequence). The CDR3 protein is CASSLGRGSSYEQYF. The CDR3 nucleotides are TGTGCCAGCAGCTTAGGAAGGGGATCGTCCTACGAGCAGTACTTC.

This clone was seen just once. V gene TRBV9 combines with J gene TRBJ2-2; D is possibly TRBD1 (5 bases). This CDR3 region has 15 residues. The germline V gene encodes CDR1 SGDLS and CDR2 YYNGEE. V was cut by 2 bases and J by 6 bases, with 14 bases left in between. The CDR3 region is CASSVQGTAPGELFF. The CDR3 DNA reads TGTGCCAGCAGCGTGCAGGGAACCGCTCCCGGGGAGCTGTTTTTT.